This entry concerns a single T cell receptor (beta chain). Its antigen is undetermined. The sample belongs to a study of OX40 agonist ivuxolimab in advanced cancers. About the research overall: Dose-escalation patients suffered from hepatocellular carcinoma, melanoma, renal cell or head and neck cancer. Enrollees could have had prior anti-PD-1, anti-PD-L1 or anti-CTLA-4 therapy, which over 35% had received. General study points: Researchers did not establish what antigens the expanded peripheral T cells target.

Trimming cost V 4 bases and J 0 bases, with 11 bases left between them. The germline CDR1 and CDR2 sequences are SGHRS and YFSETQ. CDR3 length: 15 amino acids. Assay used: immunoSEQ multiplex PCR; TCRdb lists only in-frame clones, some missing. Of over 40,000 clones detected, nearly 90% appear once; the ten largest clones hold around 1.5%. This chain uses TRBV5-1 with TRBJ2-1; D unclear. Material: CD4+ or CD8+ T cells sorted from blood, obtained in a trial of the OX40 agonist ivuxolimab. This sequence was found in an adult with an advanced solid tumor such as melanoma, head and neck, liver or kidney cancer. The CDR3 here is CASSVTLSSYNEQFF. Here the CDR3 DNA reads TGCGCCAGCAGCGTTACATTGAGCTCCTACAATGAGCAGTTCTTC. Complete variable domain (other parts from reference TRBV5-1 and TRBJ2-1): KAGVTQTPRYLIKTRGQQVTLSCSPISGHRSVSWYQQTPGQGLQFLFEYFSETQRNKGNFPGRFSGRQFSNSRSEMNVSTLELGDSALYLCASSVTLSSYNEQFFGPGTRLTVL.